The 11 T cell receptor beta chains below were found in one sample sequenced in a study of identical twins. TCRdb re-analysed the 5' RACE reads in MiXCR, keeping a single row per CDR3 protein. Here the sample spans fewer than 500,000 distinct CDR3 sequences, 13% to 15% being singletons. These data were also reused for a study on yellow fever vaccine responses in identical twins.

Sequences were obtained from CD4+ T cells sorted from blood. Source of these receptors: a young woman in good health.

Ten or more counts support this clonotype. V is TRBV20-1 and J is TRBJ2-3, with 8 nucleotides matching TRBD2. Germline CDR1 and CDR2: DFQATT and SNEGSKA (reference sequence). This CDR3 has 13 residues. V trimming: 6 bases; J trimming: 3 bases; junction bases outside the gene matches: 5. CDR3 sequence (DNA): TGCAGTGCCGAGGGCGGGAGGACAGATACGCAGTATTTT. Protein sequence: CSAEGGRTDTQYF.

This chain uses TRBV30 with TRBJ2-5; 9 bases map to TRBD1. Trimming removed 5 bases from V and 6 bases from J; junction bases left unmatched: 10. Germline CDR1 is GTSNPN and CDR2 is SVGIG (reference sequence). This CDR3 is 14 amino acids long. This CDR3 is CAWGDRVGLQTQYF. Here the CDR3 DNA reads TGTGCCTGGGGGGACAGGGTTGGTTTGCAGACCCAGTACTTC.

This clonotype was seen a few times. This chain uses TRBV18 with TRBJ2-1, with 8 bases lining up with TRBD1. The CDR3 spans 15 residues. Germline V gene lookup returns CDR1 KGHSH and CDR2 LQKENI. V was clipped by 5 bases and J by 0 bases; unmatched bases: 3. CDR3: CASSTQGGSYNEQFF. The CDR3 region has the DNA TGTGCCAGCTCAACACAGGGGGGCTCCTACAATGAGCAGTTCTTC.

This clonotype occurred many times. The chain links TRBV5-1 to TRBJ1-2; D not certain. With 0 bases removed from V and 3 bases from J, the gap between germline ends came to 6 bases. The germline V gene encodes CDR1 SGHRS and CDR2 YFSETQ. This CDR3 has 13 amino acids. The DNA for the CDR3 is TGCGCCAGCAGCTTGGTGGCAGACTATGGCTACACCTTC. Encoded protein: CASSLVADYGYTF.

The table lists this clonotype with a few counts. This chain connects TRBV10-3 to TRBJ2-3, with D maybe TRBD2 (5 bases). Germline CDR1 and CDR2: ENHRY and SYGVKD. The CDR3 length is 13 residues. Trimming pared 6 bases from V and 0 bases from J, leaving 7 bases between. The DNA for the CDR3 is TGTGCCATCAGGGGCGGGAGCACAGATACGCAGTATTTT. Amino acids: CAIRGGSTDTQYF.

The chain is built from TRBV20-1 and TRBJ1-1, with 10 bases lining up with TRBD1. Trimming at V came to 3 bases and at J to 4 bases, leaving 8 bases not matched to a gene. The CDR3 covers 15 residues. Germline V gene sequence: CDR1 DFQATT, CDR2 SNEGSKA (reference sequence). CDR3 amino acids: CSASRQGAAGTEAFF. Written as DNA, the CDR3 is TGCAGTGCTAGCCGACAGGGGGCAGCGGGCACTGAAGCTTTCTTT.

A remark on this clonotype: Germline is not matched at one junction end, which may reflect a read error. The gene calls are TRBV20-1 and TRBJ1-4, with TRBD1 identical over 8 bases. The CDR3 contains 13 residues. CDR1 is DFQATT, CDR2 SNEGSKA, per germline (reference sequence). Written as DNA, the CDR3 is TGCAGTGCTAGTTCCCAGGGGGCCCCACAGCGGGTTTTT. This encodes CSASSQGAPQRVF.

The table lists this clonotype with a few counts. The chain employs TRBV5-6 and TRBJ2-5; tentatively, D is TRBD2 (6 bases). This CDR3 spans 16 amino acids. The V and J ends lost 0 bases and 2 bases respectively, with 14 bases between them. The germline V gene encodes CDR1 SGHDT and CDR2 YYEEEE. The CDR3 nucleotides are TGTGCCAGCAGCTTGGTGGGGAGGACGGCACAAGAGACCCAGTACTTC. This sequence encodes CASSLVGRTAQETQYF.

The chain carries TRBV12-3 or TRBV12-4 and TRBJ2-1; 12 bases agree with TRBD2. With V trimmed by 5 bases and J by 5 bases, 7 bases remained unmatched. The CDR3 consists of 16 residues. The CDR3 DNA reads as TGTGCCAGCAGTCCGGGAAGACTAGCGGGAGACAATGAGCAGTTCTTC. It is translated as CASSPGRLAGDNEQFF.

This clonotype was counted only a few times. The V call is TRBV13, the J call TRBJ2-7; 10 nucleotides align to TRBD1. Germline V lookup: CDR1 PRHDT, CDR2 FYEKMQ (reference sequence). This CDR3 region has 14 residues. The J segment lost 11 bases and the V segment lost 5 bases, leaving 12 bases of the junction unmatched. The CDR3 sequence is CASSLGQGTETEYF. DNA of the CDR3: TGTGCCAGCAGCCTGGGACAGGGGACAGAAACAGAGTACTTC.

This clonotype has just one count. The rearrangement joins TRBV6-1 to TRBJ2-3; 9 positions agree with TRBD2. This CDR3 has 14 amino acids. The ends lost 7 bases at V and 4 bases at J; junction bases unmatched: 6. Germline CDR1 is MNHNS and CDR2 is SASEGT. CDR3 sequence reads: CASNLAGAADTQYF. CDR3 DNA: TGTGCCAGCAACTTAGCGGGGGCGGCAGATACGCAGTATTTT.